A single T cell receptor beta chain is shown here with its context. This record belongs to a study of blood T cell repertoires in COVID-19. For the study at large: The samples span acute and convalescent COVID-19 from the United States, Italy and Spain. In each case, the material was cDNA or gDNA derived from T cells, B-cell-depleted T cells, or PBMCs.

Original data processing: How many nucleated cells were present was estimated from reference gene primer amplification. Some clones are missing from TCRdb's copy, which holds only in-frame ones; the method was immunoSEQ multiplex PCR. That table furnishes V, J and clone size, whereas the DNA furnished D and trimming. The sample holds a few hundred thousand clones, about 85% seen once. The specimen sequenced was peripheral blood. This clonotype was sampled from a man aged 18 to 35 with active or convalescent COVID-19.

The CDR3 region has the DNA TGTGCCACCAGCAGTACCGGGACTAGCGAGGGTGAGCAGTTCTTC. Translating it yields CATSSTGTSEGEQFF. The genes are TRBV15 and TRBJ2-1; 10 nucleotides align to TRBD2. The CDR3 is 15 amino acids. Losses at the gene ends were 3 bases for V and 9 bases for J; bases not matched to a gene: 8. The germline V gene encodes CDR1 LNHNV and CDR2 YYDKDF (reference sequence).